This T cell receptor beta chain appears in the sequencing data of a study of T cell changes during pregnancy in multiple sclerosis. The assay was immunoSEQ multiplex PCR, and TCRdb's table has in-frame clones only and misses some. The profile shows about 99,000 clones, approximately 95% of them singletons. The CDR3 is 14 amino acids. Germline CDR1 reads LNHDA; CDR2 reads SQIVND (reference sequence). The ends lost 4 bases at V and 4 bases at J; junction bases unmatched: 6. This rearrangement joins TRBV19 to TRBJ1-1; 7 positions match TRBD1. Here the sequenced sample was peripheral blood, taken after pregnancy. This clonotype originated in a female donor with multiple sclerosis, enrolled in a pregnancy study. CDR3 nucleotides: TGTGCCAGTAGTACCTCCAGGGGGAGCACTGAAGCTTTCTTT. Protein sequence: CASSTSRGSTEAFF.